This paragraph covers one T cell receptor (beta chain) sequence. The antigen is undetermined. This specimen belongs to a study of radiation and T cells in renal cell carcinoma. Study at large: Nephrectomy followed 15 Gy stereotactic body radiation by 4 weeks.

The study's findings and limits: Pretreatment tumor biopsies were lacking, so baseline clonotypes are unknown. Top tumor clonotypes rose in blood 2 weeks post-radiation, then contracted.

TCRdb's copy holds only in-frame clones and misses some; the assay was immunoSEQ multiplex PCR. The table shows over 60,000 clones, with about 86% occurring only once. Noted time point: blood 2 weeks post-SBRT. Treatment specified: 15 Gy SBRT to primary tumor, nephrectomy 4 weeks later. Radiation-treated patients gave blood at baseline, week 2 and week 4. This clonotype was obtained from a woman aged 50 to 60 with renal cell carcinoma. The starting material was blood, obtained from a patient whose treatment included radiotherapy and nephrectomy.

The CDR3 DNA sequence: TGCGCCAGCAGCTCATCGTTTGGCCGCGATGAGCAGTTCTTC. Its protein is CASSSSFGRDEQFF. The chain combines TRBV5-1 with TRBJ2-1; unclear D gene. The germline gives CDR1 SGHRS, CDR2 YFSETQ. Trimming took 3 bases from V and 8 from J, leaving 15 bases between them. The CDR3 spans 14 residues. Drawing the rest from reference TRBV5-1 and TRBJ2-1, the complete variable domain is KAGVTQTPRYLIKTRGQQVTLSCSPISGHRSVSWYQQTPGQGLQFLFEYFSETQRNKGNFPGRFSGRQFSNSRSEMNVSTLELGDSALYLCASSSSFGRDEQFFGPGTRLTVL.